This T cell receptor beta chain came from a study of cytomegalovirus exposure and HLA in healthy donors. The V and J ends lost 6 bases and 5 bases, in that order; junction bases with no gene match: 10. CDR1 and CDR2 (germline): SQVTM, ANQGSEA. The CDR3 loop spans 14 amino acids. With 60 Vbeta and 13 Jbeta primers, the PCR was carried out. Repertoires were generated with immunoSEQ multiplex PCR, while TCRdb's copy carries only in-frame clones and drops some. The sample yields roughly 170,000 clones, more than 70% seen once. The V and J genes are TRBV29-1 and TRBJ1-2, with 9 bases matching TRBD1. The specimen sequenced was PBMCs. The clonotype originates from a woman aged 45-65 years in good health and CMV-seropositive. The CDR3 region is CSVSPGTGWYGYTF. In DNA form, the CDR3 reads TGCAGCGTGAGTCCCGGGACAGGGTGGTATGGCTACACCTTC.